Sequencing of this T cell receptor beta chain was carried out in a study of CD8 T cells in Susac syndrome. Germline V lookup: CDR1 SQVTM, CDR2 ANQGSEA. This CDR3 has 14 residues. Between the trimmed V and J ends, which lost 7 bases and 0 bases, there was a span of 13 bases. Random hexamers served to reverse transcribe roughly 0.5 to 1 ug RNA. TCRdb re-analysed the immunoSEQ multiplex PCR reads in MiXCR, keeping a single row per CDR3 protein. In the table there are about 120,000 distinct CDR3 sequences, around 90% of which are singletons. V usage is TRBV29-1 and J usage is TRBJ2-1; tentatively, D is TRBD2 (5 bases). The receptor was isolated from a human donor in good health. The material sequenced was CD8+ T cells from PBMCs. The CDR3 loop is CSELRESSYNEQFF. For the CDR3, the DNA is TGCAGCGAATTGAGGGAGAGCTCCTACAATGAGCAGTTCTTC.